Here is one T cell receptor beta chain with its context. The antigen is undetermined. This sample is part of a study of blood T cells in healthy people across ages. PCR was performed a second time for roughly 7 to 12 cycles using a sample-barcoded 5' primer and a J-beta primer mix. Each cDNA was tagged by a template-switch adaptor containing 12 random nucleotides. TCRdb fed the 5' RACE reads into MiXCR, producing one record per CDR3 protein. This table has about 1.4 million distinct CDR3 sequences, 59% appearing once. Study-level results: Naive and antigen-experienced cells could not be conclusively compared, given unsorted PBMCs. Estimates of diversity drawn from one million T cells were considered underestimates.

The authors drew about 9.9 milliliters of peripheral blood from each donor. The CDR3 length is 15 residues. CDR1 and CDR2 from the germline V gene are SNHLY and FYNNEI. Trimming cost V 2 bases and J 0 bases, with 8 bases left between them. Sequenced material: blood. The sequence came from a man in his late teens or twenties in good health. The V call is TRBV2, the J call TRBJ2-4, with D unresolved. The CDR3 is CASSEHRAAKNIQYF. CDR3 coding DNA: TGTGCCAGCAGTGAACATCGAGCAGCCAAAAACATTCAGTACTTC.